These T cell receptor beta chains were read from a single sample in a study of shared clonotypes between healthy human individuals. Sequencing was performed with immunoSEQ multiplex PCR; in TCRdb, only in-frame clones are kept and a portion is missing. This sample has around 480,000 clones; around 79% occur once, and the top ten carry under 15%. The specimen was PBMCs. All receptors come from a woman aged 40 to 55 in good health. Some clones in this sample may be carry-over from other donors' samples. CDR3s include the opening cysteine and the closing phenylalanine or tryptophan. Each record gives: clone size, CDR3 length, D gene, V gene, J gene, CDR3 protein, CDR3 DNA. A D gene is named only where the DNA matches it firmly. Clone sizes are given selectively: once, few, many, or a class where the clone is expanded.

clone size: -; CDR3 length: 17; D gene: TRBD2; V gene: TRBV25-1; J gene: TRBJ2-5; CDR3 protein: CASSSLPTGGRAETQYF; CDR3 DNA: TGTGCCAGCAGTTCGCTCCCCACTGGCGGGAGGGCGGAGACCCAGTACTTC
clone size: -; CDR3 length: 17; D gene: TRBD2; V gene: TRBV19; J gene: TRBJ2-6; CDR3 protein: CASSTSGEGTGANVLTF; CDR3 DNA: TGTGCCAGTAGCACTAGCGGGGAAGGTACTGGGGCCAACGTCCTGACTTTC
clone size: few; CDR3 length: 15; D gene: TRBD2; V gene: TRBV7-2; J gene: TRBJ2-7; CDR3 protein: CASSFMSGASYEQYF; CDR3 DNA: TGTGCCAGCAGCTTTATGAGCGGGGCCTCCTACGAGCAGTACTTC
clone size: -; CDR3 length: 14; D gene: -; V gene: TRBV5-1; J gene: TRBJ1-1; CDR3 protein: CASSLPYSDTEAFF; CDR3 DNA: TGCGCCAGCAGCTTGCCGTATTCGGACACTGAAGCTTTCTTT
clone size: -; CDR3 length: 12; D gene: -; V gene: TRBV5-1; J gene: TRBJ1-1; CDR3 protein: CASSLGATEAFF; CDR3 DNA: TGCGCCAGCAGCTTGGGGGCCACTGAAGCTTTCTTT
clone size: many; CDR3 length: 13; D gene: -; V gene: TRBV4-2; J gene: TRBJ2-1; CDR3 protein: CASSPQGRGHQFF; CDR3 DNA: TGTGCCAGCAGCCCCCAAGGGCGGGGGCATCAGTTCTTC
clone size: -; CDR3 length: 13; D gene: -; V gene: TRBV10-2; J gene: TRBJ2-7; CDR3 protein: CASRNLFAYEQYF; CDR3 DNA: TGCGCCAGCAGAAATTTATTCGCCTACGAGCAGTACTTC
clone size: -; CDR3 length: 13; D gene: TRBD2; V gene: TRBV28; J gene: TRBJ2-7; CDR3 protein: CATGVAGTYEQYF; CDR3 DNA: TGTGCAACCGGAGTAGCGGGGACCTACGAGCAGTACTTC
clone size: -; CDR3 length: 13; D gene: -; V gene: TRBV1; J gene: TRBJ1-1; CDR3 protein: CTSTLSANTEAFF; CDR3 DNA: TGCACCAGCACCCTTTCGGCTAACACTGAAGCTTTCTTT
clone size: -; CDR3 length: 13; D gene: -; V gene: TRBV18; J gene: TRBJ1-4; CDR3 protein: CASSPLQGEKLFF; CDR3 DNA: TGTGCCAGCTCACCATTACAGGGTGAAAAACTGTTTTTT
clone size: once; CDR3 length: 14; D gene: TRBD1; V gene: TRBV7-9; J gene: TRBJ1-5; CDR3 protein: CASSPTQGTQPQHF; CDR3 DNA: TGTGCCAGCAGCCCGACACAGGGGACTCAGCCCCAGCATTTT
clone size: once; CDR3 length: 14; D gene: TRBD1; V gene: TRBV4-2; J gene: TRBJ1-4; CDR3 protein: CASSHPGGNEKLFF; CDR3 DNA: TGTGCCAGCAGCCACCCAGGGGGGAATGAAAAACTGTTTTTT
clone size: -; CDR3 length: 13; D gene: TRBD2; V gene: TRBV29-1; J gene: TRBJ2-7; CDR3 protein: CSVNPGGAREQYF; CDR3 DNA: TGCAGCGTTAACCCCGGGGGGGCGAGGGAGCAGTACTTC
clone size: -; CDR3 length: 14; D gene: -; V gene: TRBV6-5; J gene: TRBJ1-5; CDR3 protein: CASSPSGGNQPQHF; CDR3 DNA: TGTGCCAGCAGTCCCAGCGGTGGCAATCAGCCCCAGCATTTT
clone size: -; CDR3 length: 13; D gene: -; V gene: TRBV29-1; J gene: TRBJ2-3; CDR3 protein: CSGDLPSRATQYF; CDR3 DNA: TGCAGCGGAGACTTGCCTTCGAGGGCGACGCAGTATTTT
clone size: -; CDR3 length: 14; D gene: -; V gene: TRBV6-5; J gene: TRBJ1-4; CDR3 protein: CASVGAATNEKLFF; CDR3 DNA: TGTGCCAGCGTGGGGGCAGCAACTAATGAAAAACTGTTTTTT